This TCR beta chain was recorded in a study of shared clonotypes between healthy human individuals (dated by TCRdb to between 2020 and 2021). Turning to the overall study: A couple of women and a few men aged 18 to 49 years were included in the cohort. Between about 0.9 and 10 billion PBMCs per donor were obtained by leukapheresis. Per donor, three plates each were used for CD4 naive and CD4 memory, two for CD8 naive, and one for CD8 memory. Blood TCR repertoires of a handful of healthy adults were deeply sequenced to estimate repertoire size and the extent of clonotype sharing between individuals. Libraries were prepared and TCR repertoires were sequenced by different laboratories using diverse techniques, in order to increase sequencing depth and limit assay-specific biases. General study outcomes and caveats: Pairwise subsampling led to the expectation that sequencing depth would affect the degree of clonotype sharing among donors. Compared with non-shared clonotypes, clonotypes shared by all four sorted-subset donors had higher generation probabilities. Only blood was sampled, and tissue TCR repertoires likely differ from those in blood. Larger estimated clonotype richness was generally found for naive subsets than for memory subsets. The small number of donors limited the genetic and exposure-history diversity represented. Incomplete sequencing was indicated by rarefaction of sorted-subset datasets, despite the large sequencing depth. Sharing across several donors was observed for approximately 4.6% of naive CD4, 3.5% of naive CD8, over 2% of memory CD4, and about 0.4% of memory CD8 clonotypes.

The V end gives up 4 bases and the J end 2 bases, leaving 3 bases in the junction not matched to a gene. In the germline V gene, CDR1 corresponds to MGHRA and CDR2 to YSYEKL. Counted from cysteine to phenylalanine, this CDR3 has 15 amino acids. Only CDR3 DNA remains: 45 bases, in frame from the first base. Notes on this clone: Its recognized antigen is unknown. No base quality values were provided; no much bigger clone lies one nucleotide off.

The donors were healthy, HIV-negative adults with no recently reported acute infections or vaccinations. Every donor was a Caucasian adult living in Nashville, Tennessee, USA. Magnetic negative selection was used to enrich CD4+ T cells, after which naive cells were positively selected on CD45RA and the negative fraction became the memory subset. After blood collection by leukapheresis, PBMCs were isolated using Ficoll-Histopaque density gradient centrifugation and then cryopreserved in the vapor phase of liquid nitrogen. Analytical flow cytometry was used to check the purity and quantity of each magnetically sorted T cell population. Genomic DNA was isolated from each sorted fraction and quantified by UV absorbance on a Nanodrop 2000c. TCR CDR3 regions were amplified from genomic DNA by multiplex PCR using the deep immunoSEQ assay. Genomic DNA extracted from each cell subset was distributed evenly over all wells of several immunoSEQ 96-well plates, and each plate served as one replicate. For sorted subsets, around 200 ng genomic DNA, equal to some 30,000 T cell genomes, was loaded into each replicate PCR. Purified libraries were quantified with a Qubit 3.0 fluorometer, sized on a Bioanalyzer 2100, and re-quantified with the KAPA Library Quantification kit. Every immunoSEQ 96-well plate was sequenced on a separate single-read 150-cycle Illumina NextSeq 550 flow cell. The study's own analysis went as follows. Because the immunoSEQ output included only junctional sequences and no quality scores, the filtering could not be the same as the filtering used for full-length reads. To assign V/J genes and CDR3, sequences were annotated against IMGT germline references using PyIR, a Python wrapper for IgBLAST v1.9. Any read was removed if the V/J assignment was weak (E-value above 1e-6), the CDR3 was missing, or the read contained stop codons, out-of-frame junctions, or ambiguous translated residues. V3J clonotypes were defined by identical inferred V gene, J gene, and CDR3 amino acid sequence. Percentage overlap between repertoires was calculated by dividing the number of shared unique clonotypes by the size of the smaller repertoire. Repertoire richness was assessed with RTK rarefaction, the Chao1 estimator, and Recon v2.1 estimates of unobserved clonotypes. OLGA was used to compute generation probabilities for all TCRbeta clonotypes that the gDNA method yielded from four donors. TCRdb took this table from immuneACCESS and kept in-frame rearrangements with V and J called. Such tables lack part of the clones; where checked against another copy, unresolved V genes explain under half of the gap, and the rest is unexplained. The DNA gave D and trimming, while V, J and clone size come from that table. The sample has 2 million to 2.5 million clones on record, approximately 94% of them singletons. The biggest ten clones account for 0.1% to 0.15% of the sample.

The chain is made from TRBV4-1 and TRBJ2-7; 12 middle bases align to TRBD1. The source is a man aged 18 to 30 in good health. Source material: naive CD4+ T cells sorted from blood. Interpreted using the paper, the cell subset or site label stands for: CD45RA+ positively selected. The CDR3 amino acid sequence is: CASSPRDRGPYEQYF. The nucleotides are TGCGCCAGCAGCCCCCGGGACAGGGGGCCCTACGAGCAGTACTTC.